There are many counts of the clone carrying this T cell receptor beta chain. Its antigen is not known. Each CDR3 protein gets one entry after TCRdb re-called the RT-PCR reads with MiXCR. Of approximately 520,000 distinct CDR3 sequences in the sample, about 25% are singletons; the top ten hold under 2.5%. This record belongs to a study of response to subunit inactivated influenza vaccine. Study-wide results and limits: A suggestion made by the authors is that each seasonal influenza vaccination recruits few new T cells.

Germline V gene lookup returns CDR1 KGHSH and CDR2 LQKENI. The CDR3 covers 16 residues. Trimming removed 2 bases from V and 10 bases from J, with 18 bases in between. V usage is TRBV18 and J usage is TRBJ1-6; possibly TRBD1 for D (5 bases). The TCR comes from a man aged 50 to 59 who received an inactivated influenza vaccine. Sequencing used CD4+ T cells sorted from PBMCs, obtained around 5 days after vaccination. The DNA for the CDR3 is TGTGCCAGCTCACCAGGATTACGAGGGGCAGGCTCACCCCTCCACTTT. Encoded protein: CASSPGLRGAGSPLHF.